A selection of T cell receptor beta chains follows, all from one sample in a study of control samples from healthy donors and cancer patients. Method: immunoSEQ multiplex PCR; TCRdb's copy keeps in-frame clones and lacks some. The sample holds roughly 60,000 clones; 94% are singletons and the top ten take 3.5% to 4%. Sample: blood. The receptors shown here come from a man aged 25 to 40 in good health. The CDR3 runs from the conserved cysteine through the conserved F or W. Fields, in order: V gene, clone size, D gene, J gene, CDR3 DNA, CDR3 protein. D genes are given only for firm matches. Size values are once, few and many counts, or a class for expanded clones, and some rows have none.

V gene: TRBV28
clone size: .
D gene: TRBD1
J gene: TRBJ1-4
CDR3 DNA: TGTGCCAGCAGTTACCCGACAGGGAAATCGGTTTTT
CDR3 protein: CASSYPTGKSVF

V gene: TRBV12-3/TRBV12-4
clone size: .
D gene: TRBD1
J gene: TRBJ1-6
CDR3 DNA: TGTGCCAGCAGTTCAGGGGGTTCACCCCTCCACTTT
CDR3 protein: CASSSGGSPLHF

V gene: TRBV7-8
clone size: .
D gene: TRBD1
J gene: TRBJ2-7
CDR3 DNA: TGTGCCAGCAGTCGGGCCGGGACAGGGTCCTACGAGCAGTACTTC
CDR3 protein: CASSRAGTGSYEQYF

V gene: TRBV5-1
clone size: .
D gene: .
J gene: TRBJ2-5
CDR3 DNA: TGCGCCAGCAGCTTGGGCAGGGCTGTTCAAGAGACCCAGTACTTC
CDR3 protein: CASSLGRAVQETQYF

V gene: TRBV28
clone size: .
D gene: .
J gene: TRBJ1-4
CDR3 DNA: TGTGCCAGCAGTTTACCCCCAACTAATGAAAAACTGTTTTTT
CDR3 protein: CASSLPPTNEKLFF

V gene: TRBV6-5
clone size: .
D gene: .
J gene: TRBJ2-1
CDR3 DNA: TGTGCCAGCAGTTATCGCAATGAGCAGTTCTTC
CDR3 protein: CASSYRNEQFF

V gene: TRBV27
clone size: .
D gene: .
J gene: TRBJ1-3
CDR3 DNA: TGTGCCAGCAGTCCCCATTCCTCTGGAAACACCATATATTTT
CDR3 protein: CASSPHSSGNTIYF

V gene: TRBV7-9
clone size: .
D gene: .
J gene: TRBJ1-6
CDR3 DNA: TGTGCCAGCAGCTTAGCGCTACAGAACCTCAATTCACCCCTCCACTTT
CDR3 protein: CASSLALQNLNSPLHF

V gene: TRBV3-1/TRBV3-2
clone size: once
D gene: .
J gene: TRBJ2-4
CDR3 DNA: TGTGCCAGCAGCCAAGTTCTGGAGGGCATTCAGTACTTC
CDR3 protein: CASSQVLEGIQYF

V gene: TRBV7-2
clone size: .
D gene: .
J gene: TRBJ1-5
CDR3 DNA: TGTGCCAGCAGCCGAAATCAGCGTCAGCCCCAGCATTTT
CDR3 protein: CASSRNQRQPQHF